This T cell receptor (beta chain) emerged from a study of shared clonotypes between healthy human individuals. Points from the study as a whole: Relative to memory subsets, naive subsets generally showed larger estimated richness.

Sorted-subset replicate PCRs used 200 ng DNA, 30,000 or so T cell genomes. TCRdb's copy holds only in-frame clones and misses some; the assay was immunoSEQ multiplex PCR. The repertoire holds 2 million to 2.5 million clones, with around 90% as singletons. On this clone itself: Antigen specificity is unknown.

This CDR3 contains 14 residues. The germline V and J ends were trimmed by 2 bases and 4 bases, with 9 bases remaining between them. Germline values: CDR1 MDHEN, CDR2 SYDVKM. This chain links TRBV28 with TRBJ1-5; D remains ambiguous. The sequence came from a man in his late teens or twenties in good health. Some clones in this sample may be carry-over from other donors' samples. Material: naive CD4+ T cells from PBMCs. As to subset: CD45RA+ positively selected. In DNA, the CDR3 is TGTGCCAGCAGTTTAAGGCCTTTTAATCAGCCCCAGCATTTT. As protein: CASSLRPFNQPQHF.